The 30 T cell receptor beta chains reported below all come from one sample, sequenced in a study of CD8 T cells in Susac syndrome (dated by TCRdb to the late 2010s). The library was made by the immunoSEQ multiplex PCR assay. RNA was extracted using the RNeasy kit, and about 0.5 to 1 microgram was reverse transcribed with random hexamers. TCRdb redid the processing of the public reads, applying fastp at Q25 and MiXCR, and retained in-frame beta chains. Entries are consolidated by CDR3 protein sequence, retaining the most common genes and DNA. This sample has about 250,000 distinct CDR3 sequences in its table, and roughly 95% of those were observed once. The top ten hold around 0.072% of the sample. Input material: CD4+ T cells from PBMCs. The receptor set was obtained from a human donor with multiple sclerosis.

The chain links TRBV7-2 to TRBJ1-6; TRBD1 matches at 7 bases. CDR1 is SGHTA, CDR2 FQGNSA, per germline. The CDR3 length is 14 residues. The trim removed 5 bases at V and 5 bases at J, leaving 3 bases unmatched. CDR3: CASSRDSNNSPLHF. The CDR3 nucleotides are TGTGCCAGCAGCCGGGACAGTAATAATTCACCCCTCCACTTT. Full variable domain (rest looked up from reference TRBV7-2 and TRBJ1-6): GAGVSQSPSNKVTEKGKDVELRCDPISGHTALYWYRQSLGQGLEFLIYFQGNSAPDKSGLPSDRFSAERTGGSVSTLTIQRTQQEDSAVYLCASSRDSNNSPLHFGNGTRLTVT.

The rearrangement joins TRBV24-1 to TRBJ2-3; 7 positions match TRBD1. J was trimmed by 6 bases and V by 4 bases; bases with no gene match: 12. Germline values: CDR1 KGHDR, CDR2 SFDVKD. The CDR3 is 16 amino acids. The CDR3 DNA follows: TGTGCCACCAGTGACTCGCCCGGGACAGCCTCGGATACGCAGTATTTT. Protein product: CATSDSPGTASDTQYF.

V usage is TRBV24-1 and J usage is TRBJ2-7; no clear D. This CDR3 contains 13 residues. Trimming removed 4 bases at V and 0 bases at J, with 6 bases between. Germline assignment: CDR1 KGHDR and CDR2 SFDVKD. CDR3 sequence: CATSDPNSYEQYF. The CDR3 DNA follows: TGTGCCACCAGTGACCCGAACTCCTACGAGCAGTACTTC.

The rearrangement links TRBV6-6 to TRBJ1-6; 8 bases are shared with TRBD1. The CDR3 length is 15 residues. With 2 bases clipped from V and 8 bases from J, the junction kept 5 bases outside the gene matches. CDR1 is MNHNY, CDR2 SVGAGI, per germline (reference sequence). The CDR3: CASSYGQGAHSPLHF. The CDR3 DNA sequence: TGTGCCAGCAGTTACGGGCAGGGGGCGCATTCACCCCTCCACTTT.

This chain connects TRBV7-2 to TRBJ2-3, with 7 nucleotides matching TRBD2. V gave up 1 base and J gave up 6 bases; unmatched junction bases: 7. The CDR3 extends over 15 amino acids. The V gene's germline CDR1 is SGHTA and CDR2 FQGNSA. For the CDR3, the DNA is TGTGCCAGCAGCTTAGTTGCGGGAGAACTCGATACGCAGTATTTT. It is translated as CASSLVAGELDTQYF. Using reference TRBV7-2 and TRBJ2-3 for the parts outside the CDR3, the full variable domain is GAGVSQSPSNKVTEKGKDVELRCDPISGHTALYWYRQSLGQGLEFLIYFQGNSAPDKSGLPSDRFSAERTGGSVSTLTIQRTQQEDSAVYLCASSLVAGELDTQYFGPGTRLTVL.

V gene TRBV7-9 combines with J gene TRBJ1-1; 7 bases line up with TRBD1. The CDR3 sequence is 15 residues long. Unmatched junction bases numbered 13, after V lost 5 bases and J lost 7 bases. CDR1 SEHNR and CDR2 FQNEAQ come from the germline V gene (reference sequence). The CDR3 spells CASSPPTGFGIEAFF. The CDR3 DNA follows: TGTGCCAGCAGCCCCCCGACAGGGTTCGGCATTGAAGCTTTCTTT.

This chain connects TRBV6-5 to TRBJ2-7; the match to TRBD2 covers 10 bases. The V gene's germline CDR1 is MNHEY and CDR2 SVGAGI. V trimming: 7 bases; J trimming: 0 bases; junction bases outside the gene matches: 3. The CDR3 runs 14 residues. The CDR3: CASTIAGGSYEQYF. The CDR3 DNA follows: TGTGCCAGCACTATAGCGGGGGGCTCCTACGAGCAGTACTTC.

The gene calls are TRBV7-8 and TRBJ1-1, with unresolved D. The V end lost 1 base, the J end lost 1 base, and 7 bases lay between the germline ends. The CDR3 totals 14 residues. Germline V gives CDR1 SGHVS, CDR2 FQNEAQ. CDR3 sequence (DNA): TGTGCCAGCAGCTTAGTATGGGGGAACACTGAAGCTTTCTTT. Its translation: CASSLVWGNTEAFF. The entire variable domain, with the rest obtained from reference TRBV7-8 and TRBJ1-1, is as follows: GAGVSQSPRYKVAKRGQDVALRCDPISGHVSLFWYQQALGQGPEFLTYFQNEAQLDKSGLPSDRFFAERPEGSVSTLKIQRTQQEDSAVYLCASSLVWGNTEAFFGQGTRLTVV.

V gene TRBV20-1 combines with J gene TRBJ1-6; 7 nucleotides agree with TRBD1. V dropped 1 base and J dropped 0; count of bases not matched to a gene: 9. CDR3 length equals 18 residues. The V gene's germline CDR1 is DFQATT and CDR2 SNEGSKA (reference sequence). The chain's CDR3 is CSARVTRGQLSYNSPLHF. CDR3 nucleotides: TGCAGTGCTAGAGTTACCCGGGGACAGCTCTCCTATAATTCACCCCTCCACTTT.

The chain combines TRBV6-1 with TRBJ2-7; 10 bases are shared with TRBD2. This CDR3 has 14 residues. J gave up 1 base and V 6 bases, and 3 bases lay outside the gene matches. CDR1 is MNHNS, CDR2 SASEGT, per germline. The CDR3 here is CASRIAGGSYEQYF. Written as DNA, the CDR3 is TGTGCCAGCAGGATAGCGGGGGGATCCTACGAGCAGTACTTC.

The gene calls are TRBV12-3 or TRBV12-4 and TRBJ2-2; unclear D gene. The germline V and J ends were trimmed by 2 bases and 3 bases, with 10 bases remaining between them. The CDR3 extends over 15 amino acids. The CDR3: CASSLYHPDTGELFF. CDR3 coding DNA: TGTGCCAGCAGTTTATACCACCCCGACACCGGGGAGCTGTTTTTT.

The chain has TRBV6-6 and TRBJ2-7, with a possible D match to TRBD1 (6 bases). Germline V lookup: CDR1 MNHNY, CDR2 SVGAGI (reference sequence). CDR3 size: 15 residues. V gave up 4 bases and J gave up 4 bases, with 17 bases separating them. CDR3 sequence reads: CASSLAAGRGYEQYV. The CDR3 DNA follows: TGTGCCAGCAGTTTGGCTGCGGGCAGGGGTTACGAGCAGTACGTC.

The genes are TRBV7-9 and TRBJ1-2; possible D gene TRBD1, 6 bases. The V gene lost 1 base and the J gene lost 2 bases, with 11 bases spanning the gap. CDR1 and CDR2 from the germline V gene are SEHNR and FQNEAQ (reference sequence). The CDR3 has 15 residues. The CDR3 here is CASSLVAGANYGYTF. The CDR3 nucleotides read TGTGCCAGCAGCTTAGTAGCAGGGGCCAACTATGGCTACACCTTC. Full variable domain (rest looked up from reference TRBV7-9 and TRBJ1-2): DTGVSQNPRHKITKRGQNVTFRCDPISEHNRLYWYRQTLGQGPEFLTYFQNEAQLEKSRLLSDRFSAERPKGSFSTLEIQRTEQGDSAMYLCASSLVAGANYGYTFGSGTRLTVV.

CDR3 in amino acids: CASPTLARGENNEQFF. The CDR3 DNA is TGTGCCAGCCCTACCCTAGCGCGAGGAGAGAACAATGAGCAGTTCTTC. The chain recombines TRBV12-3 or TRBV12-4 with TRBJ2-1; maybe TRBD2 (6 bases). The CDR3 totals 16 residues. The V end lost 8 bases, the J end lost 5 bases, and 22 bases lay between the germline ends.

The rearrangement uses TRBV2 and TRBJ2-7, with D hard to call. The V and J ends lost 4 bases and 2 bases respectively, with 12 bases between them. This CDR3 is built from 14 residues. Germline V gene data show CDR1 as SNHLY and CDR2 as FYNNEI. The DNA for the CDR3 is TGTGCCAGCAGTGCATCGAGTCGGACCTACGAGCAGTACGTC. Amino acids: CASSASSRTYEQYV.

The chain links TRBV28 to TRBJ2-5, with D perhaps given as TRBD1 or TRBD2 (5 bases each). Trimming removed 6 bases at V and 1 base at J, with 12 bases between. Germline-derived CDR1 and CDR2 are MDHEN and SYDVKM. This CDR3 contains 14 residues. CDR3 protein: CASRSVGPQETQYF. The CDR3 region has the DNA TGTGCCAGCAGATCGGTGGGACCCCAAGAGACCCAGTACTTC.

This clonotype was detected once. This rearrangement joins TRBV18 to TRBJ2-3; 7 bases match TRBD2. Per germline, CDR1 KGHSH and CDR2 LQKENI. V lost 3 bases to trimming and J lost 8 bases; unmatched junction nucleotides: 8. The length of the CDR3 is 14 residues. CDR3 nucleotides: TGTGCCAGCTCACCGGACTCGACTAGCAGTACGCAGTATTTT. Amino acids: CASSPDSTSSTQYF.

This clonotype came up a few times. The rearrangement uses TRBV29-1 and TRBJ2-7; 12 positions match TRBD2. The CDR3 is made up of 16 amino acids. After removal of 6 bases from V and 3 bases from J, the junction contained 12 bases not matched to a gene. Germline-derived CDR1 and CDR2 are SQVTM and ANQGSEA. CDR3 protein: CSVRPASGGGLYEQYF. The CDR3 DNA sequence: TGCAGCGTCAGACCCGCTAGCGGGGGGGGACTCTACGAGCAGTACTTC.

This clonotype occurred a few times. One end of the junction varies from germline; a read error may be responsible. The chain uses TRBV5-1 and TRBJ2-6, with D tentatively TRBD2 (5 bases). The germline V gene encodes CDR1 SGHRS and CDR2 YFSETQ. CDR3 length equals 15 residues. CDR3 sequence (DNA): TGTGCCAGCAGTTTAGGGAGCTCTGGGGCCAACGTCCTGACTTTC. The encoded protein is CASSLGSSGANVLTF.

The chain has TRBV5-5 and TRBJ2-7; possibly TRBD1 for D (5 bases). V lost 5 bases, J lost 0 bases, and 12 bases lay in between. From germline, CDR1 is SGHKS and CDR2 YYEKEE (reference sequence). The CDR3 runs 14 residues. The CDR3 DNA is TGTGCCAGCAGGGACACTACCACCTCCTACGAGCAGTACTTC. Encoded protein: CASRDTTTSYEQYF.

The chain has TRBV24-1 and TRBJ2-3; D is uncertain. The germline V and J ends were trimmed by 6 bases and 2 bases, with 14 bases remaining between them. The CDR3 extends over 15 amino acids. CDR1 and CDR2 (germline): KGHDR, SFDVKD. CDR3 sequence: CATSYLSNPTDTQYF. CDR3 DNA: TGTGCCACCAGTTATCTAAGCAACCCCACAGATACGCAGTATTTT.

The V call is TRBV29-1, the J call TRBJ2-3; 8 nucleotides align to TRBD2. The CDR3 consists of 14 residues. CDR1 and CDR2 (germline): SQVTM, ANQGSEA. V lost 1 base to trimming and J lost 4 bases; unmatched junction nucleotides: 4. The CDR3 sequence is CSVEVTGGADTQYF. CDR3 nucleotide sequence: TGCAGCGTTGAAGTCACGGGAGGGGCAGATACGCAGTATTTT.

This clonotype was detected only once. The V call is TRBV5-1, the J call TRBJ2-5; perhaps D is TRBD1 or TRBD2 (5 bases each). Trimming shortened V by 1 base and J by 2 bases, and 15 bases separated the two germline ends. Germline-derived CDR1 and CDR2 are SGHRS and YFSETQ. This CDR3 region has 16 residues. The DNA for the CDR3 is TGCGCCAGCAGCTTGAGCACGGGACGGAGACAAGAGACCCAGTACTTC. Translating gives CASSLSTGRRQETQYF.

The V and J genes are TRBV30 and TRBJ1-2, with a weak D call TRBD1 (5 bases). CDR3 size: 13 residues. Germline V gene data show CDR1 as GTSNPN and CDR2 as SVGIG (reference sequence). The germline V and J ends were trimmed by 0 bases and 2 bases, with 7 bases remaining between them. CDR3 sequence: CAWSVDRNYGYTF. The CDR3 DNA follows: TGTGCCTGGAGTGTAGACAGAAACTATGGCTACACCTTC.

This clonotype has just one count. The chain couples TRBV19 to TRBJ2-6, with unresolved D. This CDR3 is 16 amino acids long. V was shortened by 9 bases and J by 2 bases, with 17 bases between the two germline ends. CDR1 is LNHDA, CDR2 SQIVND, per germline (reference sequence). The CDR3 DNA reads as TGTGCCAGCGGCCGGGTGGATGGGCCTGGGGCCAACGTCCTGACTTTC. It specifies CASGRVDGPGANVLTF.

The sample holds a few counts of this clonotype. The chain links TRBV7-8 to TRBJ2-3; D is uncertain. Trimming shortened V by 1 base and J by 2 bases, and 7 bases separated the two germline ends. From germline, CDR1 is SGHVS and CDR2 FQNEAQ. This CDR3 region has 14 residues. The CDR3 is CASSLGDLTDTQYF. Written as DNA, the CDR3 is TGTGCCAGCAGCTTAGGGGATCTCACAGATACGCAGTATTTT.

The chain employs TRBV30 and TRBJ2-2; 9 nucleotides align to TRBD2. Germline lookup yields CDR1 GTSNPN and CDR2 SVGIG (reference sequence). J lost 7 bases, V lost 4 bases, and 4 bases had no gene match. CDR3 length: 13 residues. CDR3 amino acids: CAWTLAGSGELFF. In nucleotides, the CDR3 is TGTGCCTGGACCCTAGCGGGGAGCGGGGAGCTGTTTTTT.

This chain joins TRBV29-1 and TRBJ2-2; possibly TRBD1 or TRBD2 for D (6 bases each). Germline-derived CDR1 and CDR2 are SQVTM and ANQGSEA. The CDR3 consists of 13 residues. V shed 4 bases and J shed 6 bases, with 12 bases lying between them. The DNA of the CDR3 is TGCAGCGTTGTAGGGGGAGGAGCCGGGGAGCTGTTTTTT. Amino acid sequence: CSVVGGGAGELFF.

The CDR3 DNA follows: TGTGCCAGCAGCTCACATGGGACTAGGAGCACAGATACGCAGTATTTT. It encodes CASSSHGTRSTDTQYF. J is TRBJ2-3 and V is TRBV3-1; TRBD2 matches at 8 bases. J was trimmed by 0 bases and V by 5 bases; bases with no gene match: 7. From germline, CDR1 is LGHDT and CDR2 YNNKEL (reference sequence). The CDR3 runs to 16 residues.

V is TRBV5-4 and J is TRBJ2-1; 13 bases map to TRBD2. The CDR3 contains 15 residues. Trimming removed 3 bases from V and 9 bases from J; junction bases left unmatched: 6. Germline V CDR1 and CDR2: SGHNT, YYREEE (reference sequence). In nucleotides, the CDR3 is TGTGCCAGCAGCTCACTAGCGGGGGGGCTTCGTGAGCAGTTCTTC. Protein: CASSSLAGGLREQFF.